A selection of T cell receptor beta chains follows, all from one sample in a study of blood T cell repertoires in COVID-19. The method was immunoSEQ multiplex PCR; TCRdb's version includes in-frame clones alone and lacks a portion of them. The table lists roughly 230,000 clones, about 79% of them singletons. Sequencing was done on a sample of PBMCs or T cells enriched from blood (not recorded which). These receptors came from a woman aged 55-69 years who had recovered from COVID-19. Each CDR3 is given with its conserved first and last residue. Clone size is given for some rows only: seen once, a few or many times, or a class if the clone is expanded.

j_gene	abundance	v_gene	CDR3aa
TRBJ1-1	-	TRBV6-5	CASSTGQLAFF
TRBJ2-2	-	TRBV10-1	CASSGGSGANTGELFF
TRBJ1-1	-	TRBV7-8	CASSLVGDRVYTEAFF
TRBJ2-2	-	TRBV7-3	CASSPPQITGELFF
TRBJ1-2	-	TRBV28	CASSPLGRGAGFGYTF
TRBJ2-7	-	TRBV4-1	CASSQVTSGGLDSSYEQYF
TRBJ2-7	-	TRBV10-3	CAISESGGQGSYEQYF
TRBJ1-4	-	TRBV5-1	CASSRTGENEKLFF
TRBJ2-7	once	TRBV12-3/TRBV12-4	CASSLAEGAEQYF
TRBJ1-2	-	TRBV24-1	CATSDFRQNRGYTF
TRBJ2-5	-	TRBV7-9	CASSRSGGGETQYF
TRBJ2-7	-	TRBV4-1	CASSQGRTSEQYF
TRBJ2-5	-	TRBV11-2	CASSFSPGVTETQYF
TRBJ1-4	-	TRBV2	CASSFMGRNEKLFF
TRBJ2-7	-	TRBV5-5	CASSLGTGPYEQYF
TRBJ2-3	once	TRBV18	CASSPLADTQYF
TRBJ2-3	-	TRBV7-3	CASSDTSGGDTQYF
TRBJ1-1	once	TRBV6-5	CATFSLEAFF
TRBJ2-2	-	TRBV27	CASSLTRDRGTGELFF
TRBJ1-1	-	TRBV12-3/TRBV12-4	CASSYRPNTEAFF
TRBJ1-3	few	TRBV25-1	CASSGLSSGNTIYF
TRBJ1-6	few	TRBV6-4	CASSDGGRSNSPLHF
TRBJ2-5	-	TRBV29-1	CSVEGLAGGLVETQYF